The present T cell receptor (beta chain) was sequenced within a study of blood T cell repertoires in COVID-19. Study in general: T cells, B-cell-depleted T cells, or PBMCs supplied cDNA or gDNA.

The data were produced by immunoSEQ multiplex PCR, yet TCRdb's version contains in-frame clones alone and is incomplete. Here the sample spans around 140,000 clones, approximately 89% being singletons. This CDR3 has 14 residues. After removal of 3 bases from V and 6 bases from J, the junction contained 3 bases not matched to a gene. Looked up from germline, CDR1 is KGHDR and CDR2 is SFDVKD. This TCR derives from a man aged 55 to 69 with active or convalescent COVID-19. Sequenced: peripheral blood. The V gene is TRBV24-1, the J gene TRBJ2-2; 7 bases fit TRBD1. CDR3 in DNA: TGTGCCACCAGTGATGGACAGGTCCCCGGGGAGCTGTTTTTT. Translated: CATSDGQVPGELFF.